The present entry profiles one T cell receptor beta chain with its context. The antigen remains unidentified. The CDR3 sequence is 15 residues long. Germline V gene data show CDR1 as SGHVS and CDR2 as FNYEAQ. The V and J ends lost 4 bases and 1 base respectively, with 13 bases between them. These data come from a study of coeliac disease. Study-level information: Without high-resolution HLA typing, biased TRBV7-2 usage was examined as a proof of principle. Study results and limitations: TRB repertoires were largely private, with most amino acid sequences found in only one sample.

Profiling relied on immunoSEQ multiplex PCR, and the TCRdb table lists in-frame clones only, not all of them. The table includes just over 4,000 clones, around 60% detected once. The chain employs TRBV7-6 and TRBJ2-5; D perhaps matches TRBD1 (6 bases). The TCR sequence derives from a woman in her thirties without celiac disease. Specimen: lymphocytes from the gut lamina propria. CDR3 in amino acids: CASSYLRGRQETQYF. CDR3 coding DNA: TGTGCCAGCAGCTACCTCAGGGGACGCCAAGAGACCCAGTACTTC.